Presented here are 23 T cell receptor beta chains from one specimen sequenced in a study of cytomegalovirus exposure and HLA in healthy donors. Both 60 Vbeta primers and 13 Jbeta primers went into the PCR. The data were produced by immunoSEQ multiplex PCR, yet TCRdb's version contains in-frame clones alone and is incomplete. Of approximately 220,000 clones listed, 82% were seen once; the top ten hold roughly 6%. Sequencing was done on a sample of PBMCs. These receptors were taken from a man in his forties in good health and CMV-seropositive.

The chain couples TRBV7-6 to TRBJ1-1; D may be TRBD1 (6 bases). Germline values: CDR1 SGHVS, CDR2 FNYEAQ. With 5 bases removed from V and 1 base from J, the gap between germline ends came to 11 bases. The length of the CDR3 is 14 residues. The CDR3 reads CASSPRGGNTEAFF. In DNA form, the CDR3 reads TGTGCCAGCAGCCCAAGGGGGGGGAACACTGAAGCTTTCTTT.

V is TRBV27 and J is TRBJ1-2, with D unresolved. Germline loops: CDR1 MNHEY, CDR2 SMNVEV (reference sequence). The CDR3 contains 13 residues. The germline V and J ends were trimmed by 5 bases and 7 bases, with 14 bases remaining between them. CDR3 sequence (DNA): TGTGCCAGCAGTCCTTGGGAGGGCGGTGGCTACACCTTC. This encodes CASSPWEGGGYTF.

The chain uses TRBV5-6 and TRBJ2-1; a weak D match, TRBD2 (7 bases). Deletions cut 5 bases from V and 8 bases from J, with 32 bases between. Germline lookup yields CDR1 SGHDT and CDR2 YYEEEE. CDR3 length: 19 amino acids. The CDR3 loop is CASSGGSVERTRGVDEQFF. In DNA, the CDR3 is TGTGCCAGCAGTGGGGGCAGCGTCGAGCGCACCCGGGGGGTCGATGAGCAGTTCTTC.

The rearrangement joins TRBV7-9 to TRBJ2-1, with 7 bases fitting TRBD1. V lost 5 bases to trimming and J lost 2 bases; unmatched junction nucleotides: 6. Germline V gene lookup returns CDR1 SEHNR and CDR2 FQNEAQ (reference sequence). CDR3 length: 15 amino acids. CDR3 sequence: CASSPTGFAYNEQFF. The CDR3 DNA reads TGTGCCAGCAGCCCGACAGGGTTCGCCTACAATGAGCAGTTCTTC.

In this sample, this clone turned up once. The chain has TRBV7-9 and TRBJ1-2; 8 nucleotides align to TRBD1. The CDR3 is 13 amino acids. Per germline, CDR1 SEHNR and CDR2 FQNEAQ (reference sequence). Germline trimming cut 1 base from V and 7 bases from J; bases unmatched to any gene: 2. The CDR3, as DNA: TGTGCCAGCAGCTTAGGGCAGGGGGCTGGCTACACCTTC. This encodes CASSLGQGAGYTF.

In DNA, the CDR3 is TGTGCCAGCAGCGCTAGCGGCTCCTACAATGAGCAGTTCTTC. It codes for CASSASGSYNEQFF. The chain is built from TRBV9 and TRBJ2-1, with 7 bases identical to TRBD2. Per the germline V gene, CDR1 is SGDLS and CDR2 is YYNGEE. This CDR3 has 14 amino acids. J was trimmed by 0 bases and V by 3 bases; bases with no gene match: 0.

The CDR3 reads CASRGHSNTEAFF. The CDR3 nucleotides read TGTGCCAGCCGGGGACATTCGAACACTGAAGCTTTCTTT. The chain is built from TRBV6-1 and TRBJ1-1, with a tentative D call TRBD1 (6 bases). CDR3 size: 13 residues. The germline V gene encodes CDR1 MNHNS and CDR2 SASEGT. Trimming removed 8 bases from V and 1 base from J, with 11 bases in between.

The chain links TRBV6-1 to TRBJ1-2; TRBD1 is a possible D gene (6 bases). The CDR3 covers 15 residues. V was cut by 3 bases and J by 4 bases, with 15 bases left in between. Germline lookup yields CDR1 MNHNS and CDR2 SASEGT. CDR3 DNA: TGTGCCAGCAGTGACGGGAGGGGGAGTAGCTATGGCTACACCTTC. Its protein is CASSDGRGSSYGYTF.

The gene calls are TRBV2 and TRBJ1-5; 7 positions match TRBD1. This CDR3 region has 14 residues. Germline V gives CDR1 SNHLY, CDR2 FYNNEI. The junction had 5 bases not matched to a gene; V was cut back by 6 bases and J by 3 bases. The CDR3 coding sequence is TGTGCCAGCAGGCCCCAGGGGGTCAATCAGCCCCAGCATTTT. Residues: CASRPQGVNQPQHF. Supplemented by reference TRBV2 and TRBJ1-5, the full variable domain reads EPEVTQTPSHQVTQMGQEVILRCVPISNHLYFYWYRQILGQKVEFLVSFYNNEISEKSEIFDDQFSVERPDGSNFTLKIRSTKLEDSAMYFCASRPQGVNQPQHFGDGTRLSIL.

The V call is TRBV7-2, the J call TRBJ2-1; D uncertain. This CDR3 is built from 13 residues. The V gene's germline CDR1 is SGHTA and CDR2 FQGNSA. Deletions cut 0 bases from V and 5 bases from J, with 5 bases between. The DNA for the CDR3 is TGTGCCAGCAGCTTAGCCTGGCACAATGAGCAGTTCTTC. It translates to CASSLAWHNEQFF.

The chain has TRBV18 and TRBJ2-4; TRBD2 might be the D (7 bases). The V gene lost 1 base and the J gene lost 2 bases, with 18 bases spanning the gap. This CDR3 region has 18 residues. Germline V gene lookup returns CDR1 KGHSH and CDR2 LQKENI. The CDR3 loop reads CASSPLGGAGNPKNIQYF. For the CDR3, the DNA is TGTGCCAGCTCACCACTAGGGGGGGCCGGGAATCCCAAAAACATTCAGTACTTC.

The table lists this clone with a count of one. Here the CDR3 DNA reads TGCGCCAGCAGCCAAGGGGAAGGAGGGAACGTGGGCAATCAGCCCCAGCATTTT. Amino acid sequence: CASSQGEGGNVGNQPQHF. V usage is TRBV4-1 and J usage is TRBJ1-5; D is unclear. Germline V CDR1 and CDR2: MGHRA, YSYEKL. The germline V and J ends were trimmed by 1 base and 2 bases, with 18 bases remaining between them. This CDR3 contains 18 residues.

The chain combines TRBV7-7 with TRBJ2-2; D is uncertain. This CDR3 comprises 16 residues. Trimming took off 2 bases at V and 0 bases at J, with 10 bases between the two ends. CDR1 is SSHAT, CDR2 FNYEAQ, per germline (reference sequence). CDR3 in amino acids: CASSLLAVPNTGELFF. The DNA for the CDR3 is TGTGCCAGCAGCTTATTGGCGGTCCCGAACACCGGGGAGCTGTTTTTT.

The gene calls are TRBV6-5 and TRBJ1-5; a weak D match, TRBD1 (5 bases). CDR1 and CDR2 from the germline V gene are MNHEY and SVGAGI. V gave up 6 bases and J gave up 9 bases, with 21 bases separating them. This CDR3 is 15 amino acids long. The CDR3 region has the DNA TGTGCCAGCAGAGTAGGGGCGCTAACAGTTGGGCCCCAGCATTTT. Its protein product is CASRVGALTVGPQHF.

This clone was observed at least ten times. The genes are TRBV11-2 and TRBJ2-5; possibly TRBD2 for D (6 bases). This CDR3 is built from 15 residues. Trimming took 0 bases from V and 5 from J, leaving 13 bases between them. Germline V gene lookup returns CDR1 SGHAT and CDR2 FQNNGV. The CDR3 loop reads CASSLDGGGKETQYF. The CDR3 DNA is TGTGCCAGCAGCTTAGATGGTGGGGGGAAGGAGACCCAGTACTTC.

The chain uses TRBV19 and TRBJ2-5, with D perhaps matching TRBD2 (6 bases). The CDR3 consists of 13 residues. Trimming took 3 bases from V and 5 from J, leaving 10 bases between them. Per germline, CDR1 LNHDA and CDR2 SQIVND (reference sequence). CDR3 sequence reads: CASSIRGMETQYF. CDR3 bases: TGTGCCAGTAGTATTCGCGGGATGGAGACCCAGTACTTC.

The rearrangement uses TRBV7-2 and TRBJ1-2; the match to TRBD1 covers 7 bases. Germline V gene data show CDR1 as SGHTA and CDR2 as FQGNSA. V lost 6 bases to trimming and J lost 4 bases; unmatched junction nucleotides: 5. The CDR3 totals 13 residues. The CDR3 is CASRRQGGYGYTF. CDR3 DNA sequence: TGTGCCAGCAGACGACAGGGCGGCTATGGCTACACCTTC.

For this clone: Other DNA sequences within the sample encode an identical CDR3. The genes are TRBV27 and TRBJ2-2, with a tentative D call TRBD2 (5 bases). Germline CDR1 and CDR2: MNHEY and SMNVEV (reference sequence). V was clipped by 6 bases and J by 4 bases, with 9 bases between them. The length of the CDR3 is 13 residues. CDR3 DNA sequence: TGTGCCAGCAGCTTACGGGGCACCGGGGAGCTGTTTTTT. Translation gives CASSLRGTGELFF.

The chain employs TRBV11-2 and TRBJ2-1; no definite D call. The CDR3 sequence is 15 residues long. Germline V gene sequence: CDR1 SGHAT, CDR2 FQNNGV. Trimming removed 3 bases at V and 0 bases at J, with 9 bases between. CDR3 coding DNA: TGTGCCAGCAGCTTCCCGATGAGCTCCTACAATGAGCAGTTCTTC. Translation gives CASSFPMSSYNEQFF. The whole variable domain, filled in from reference TRBV11-2 and TRBJ2-1, reads EAGVAQSPRYKIIEKRQSVAFWCNPISGHATLYWYQQILGQGPKLLIQFQNNGVVDDSQLPKDRFSAERLKGVDSTLKIQPAKLEDSAVYLCASSFPMSSYNEQFFGPGTRLTVL.

In the case of this clone: This specimen includes other DNA sequences encoding the same CDR3. The V and J genes are TRBV27 and TRBJ1-1, with a possible D match to TRBD1 (6 bases). The CDR3 length is 13 residues. The V end was cut by 6 bases, the J end by 4 bases, with 12 bases between. Germline CDR1 MNHEY, CDR2 SMNVEV (reference sequence). CDR3: CASSLQGSTEAFF. The CDR3, as DNA: TGTGCCAGCAGCCTACAGGGAAGCACTGAAGCTTTCTTT.

The chain recombines TRBV7-9 with TRBJ2-7; TRBD1 matches at 8 bases. CDR3 length equals 14 residues. Germline V gene sequence: CDR1 SEHNR, CDR2 FQNEAQ (reference sequence). V lost 4 bases to trimming and J lost 0 bases; unmatched junction nucleotides: 2. CDR3 nucleotide sequence: TGTGCCAGCAGCTCGGGACAGGTCTCCTACGAGCAGTACGTC. Translated, it gives CASSSGQVSYEQYV.

V and J are TRBV6-5 and TRBJ1-3; 8 bases align to TRBD1. Per the germline V gene, CDR1 is MNHEY and CDR2 is SVGAGI. The V gene end was trimmed by 6 bases and the J gene end by 4 bases; junction bases not matched to a gene: 8. This CDR3 spans 15 amino acids. CDR3 protein: CASRAQGAFGNTIYF. CDR3 coding DNA: TGTGCCAGCAGAGCTCAGGGGGCGTTCGGAAACACCATATATTTT.

This sequence joins TRBV7-9 and TRBJ1-4; 10 nucleotides line up with TRBD1. Trimming at V came to 3 bases and at J to 8 bases, leaving 3 bases not matched to a gene. The CDR3 sequence is 14 residues long. The germline V gene has CDR1 SEHNR and CDR2 FQNEAQ (reference sequence). CDR3: CASSFPGQGEKLFF. The CDR3, as DNA: TGTGCCAGCAGCTTTCCGGGACAGGGGGAAAAACTGTTTTTT.